This T cell receptor (beta chain) stems from a study of T cell changes during pregnancy in multiple sclerosis. TCRdb's table, derived via immunoSEQ multiplex PCR, lists solely in-frame clones and lacks some. This sample has some 99,000 clones, with 80% to 95% found just once. The CDR3 extends over 13 amino acids. V lost 4 bases, J lost 2 bases, and 9 bases lay in between. Germline CDR1 and CDR2: SGHRS and YFSETQ. Comments on this clone: This sample includes further DNA sequences coding for the same CDR3.

The receptor comes from a female donor with multiple sclerosis, enrolled in a pregnancy study. The input for sequencing was peripheral blood, taken after pregnancy. This chain joins TRBV5-1 and TRBJ1-1; D is uncertain. The CDR3 is CASSLAGNTEAFF. CDR3 DNA: TGCGCCAGCAGCCTGGCAGGAAACACTGAAGCTTTCTTT.